This T cell receptor (beta chain) emerged from a study of blood T cell repertoires in COVID-19. TCRdb keeps only in-frame clones here, not all; method: immunoSEQ multiplex PCR. Altogether some 200,000 clones are present, roughly 90% being singletons, with the ten largest covering approximately 0.5%. The germline V gene encodes CDR1 SGHDT and CDR2 YYEEEE. The length of the CDR3 is 12 residues. The V end lost 0 bases, the J end lost 8 bases, and 6 bases lay between the germline ends. Sequencing was done on a sample of peripheral blood. The chain is built from TRBV5-6 and TRBJ2-1; maybe TRBD1 (5 bases). The receptor was isolated from a man over 45 with acute or convalescent COVID-19. The chain's CDR3 is CASSLAGYEQFF. CDR3 coding DNA: TGTGCCAGCAGCTTGGCAGGGTATGAGCAGTTCTTC.